Below are 25 T cell receptor beta chains sequenced from a single sample in a study of cytomegalovirus exposure and HLA in healthy donors. The PCR made use of 60 Vbeta and 13 Jbeta primers. Here immunoSEQ multiplex PCR was the method, and the copy in TCRdb shows in-frame clones only, minus some. The table includes 100,000 to 120,000 clones, 75% to 90% detected once. The sequencing input was PBMCs. The receptor source for this set is a man aged 40-50 years in good health and CMV-seronegative.

The V call is TRBV28, the J call TRBJ1-2; maybe TRBD1 (6 bases). Germline-derived CDR1 and CDR2 are MDHEN and SYDVKM. V was cut by 6 bases and J by 4 bases, with 12 bases left in between. The CDR3 is made up of 13 amino acids. In DNA form, the CDR3 reads TGTGCCAGCAGGATGCAGGGGCTCTATGGCTACACCTTC. Translating it yields CASRMQGLYGYTF.

The DNA of the CDR3 is TGTGCCAGCGGTCTACCGGGACAGGAATTGTATGGCTACACCTTC. Translated, it gives CASGLPGQELYGYTF. The chain couples TRBV25-1 to TRBJ1-2; 8 bases fit TRBD1. Germline CDR1 is MGHDK and CDR2 is SYGVNS. V gave up 8 bases and J gave up 5 bases; unmatched junction bases: 13. The CDR3 extends over 15 amino acids.

This chain joins TRBV4-1 and TRBJ1-2; 11 nucleotides match TRBD1. The CDR3 length is 15 residues. V lost 1 base to trimming and J lost 6 bases; unmatched junction nucleotides: 4. CDR1 and CDR2 from the germline V gene are MGHRA and YSYEKL. CDR3 nucleotide sequence: TGCGCCAGCAGCCAAGGGACAGGGGGCTGGAATGGCTACACCTTC. Translating it yields CASSQGTGGWNGYTF.

V is TRBV2 and J is TRBJ1-3; D might be TRBD1 (6 bases). The V end was cut by 4 bases, the J end by 3 bases, with 19 bases between. Looked up from germline, CDR1 is SNHLY and CDR2 is FYNNEI. This CDR3 has 17 residues. The CDR3 spells CASSGSVGQLLGNTIYF. CDR3 DNA sequence: TGTGCCAGCAGTGGATCGGTCGGACAGCTGCTTGGAAACACCATATATTTT.

This clone was found once. V gene TRBV15 combines with J gene TRBJ1-3; TRBD1 agrees at 9 bases. Germline V gene data show CDR1 as LNHNV and CDR2 as YYDKDF (reference sequence). This CDR3 is 15 amino acids long. J gave up 3 bases and V 3 bases, and 3 bases lay outside the gene matches. The CDR3 protein is CATSRGTGLGNTIYF. CDR3 sequence (DNA): TGTGCCACCAGCAGGGGGACAGGGCTTGGAAACACCATATATTTT. Full variable domain (remainder filled in from reference TRBV15 and TRBJ1-3): DAMVIQNPRYQVTQFGKPVTLSCSQTLNHNVMYWYQQKSSQAPKLLFHYYDKDFNNEADTPDNFQSRRPNTSFCFLDIRSPGLGDTAMYLCATSRGTGLGNTIYFGEGSWLTVV.

The chain uses TRBV28 and TRBJ1-1, with D possibly being TRBD1 (5 bases). Trimming removed 3 bases at V and 5 bases at J, with 13 bases between. This CDR3 is 14 amino acids long. The germline V gene has CDR1 MDHEN and CDR2 SYDVKM. The CDR3 region is CASSLSGSQTEAFF. CDR3 coding DNA: TGTGCCAGCAGTTTGTCAGGGTCGCAAACTGAAGCTTTCTTT.

The chain recombines TRBV28 with TRBJ1-1; TRBD1 is a possible D gene (6 bases). The V end was cut by 7 bases, the J end by 1 base, with 13 bases between. From germline, CDR1 is MDHEN and CDR2 SYDVKM. The CDR3 extends over 14 amino acids. CDR3 loop: CASTFQGKNTEAFF. In DNA, the CDR3 is TGTGCCAGCACCTTCCAGGGGAAGAACACTGAAGCTTTCTTT.

The chain uses TRBV7-8 and TRBJ1-5, with D perhaps TRBD1 (5 bases). Germline lookup yields CDR1 SGHVS and CDR2 FQNEAQ. V shed 1 base and J shed 6 bases, with 10 bases lying between them. The CDR3 extends over 14 amino acids. CDR3 protein: CASSLGGGSQPQHF. As DNA, the CDR3 is TGTGCCAGCAGCTTAGGCGGGGGGAGTCAGCCCCAGCATTTT.

J is TRBJ1-5 and V is TRBV6-6; tentatively, D is TRBD1 (6 bases). There are 14 residues in the CDR3. V shed 2 bases and J shed 6 bases, with 11 bases lying between them. Germline V CDR1 and CDR2: MNHNY, SVGAGI (reference sequence). The DNA for the CDR3 is TGTGCCAGCAGTTACGGGGACACTGCTCAGCCCCAGCATTTT. This sequence encodes CASSYGDTAQPQHF.

The chain uses TRBV7-2 and TRBJ2-7, with 11 bases that match TRBD2. CDR1 and CDR2 (germline): SGHTA, FQGNSA. The ends lost 2 bases at V and 1 base at J; junction bases unmatched: 4. The CDR3 spans 16 residues. This CDR3 reads CASSLTSGGFSYEQYF. In DNA form, the CDR3 reads TGTGCCAGCAGCTTAACTAGCGGGGGTTTTTCCTACGAGCAGTACTTC. Together with reference TRBV7-2 and TRBJ2-7, the CDR3 gives the full variable domain: GAGVSQSPSNKVTEKGKDVELRCDPISGHTALYWYRQSLGQGLEFLIYFQGNSAPDKSGLPSDRFSAERTGGSVSTLTIQRTQQEDSAVYLCASSLTSGGFSYEQYFGPGTRLTVT.

The V and J genes are TRBV9 and TRBJ2-5; tentative D call: TRBD2 (6 bases). There are 17 residues in the CDR3. The germline V gene has CDR1 SGDLS and CDR2 YYNGEE. Deletions cut 2 bases from V and 2 bases from J, with 19 bases between. The CDR3: CASSVAVGLLAQETQYF. The CDR3 nucleotides read TGTGCCAGCAGCGTTGCGGTGGGACTTCTGGCGCAAGAGACCCAGTACTTC.

This clone has only one observation. Relative to the germline gene, one junction end is altered; a read error may explain this. The chain recombines TRBV28 with TRBJ2-7; weak D call: TRBD1 (6 bases). The germline V gene has CDR1 MDHEN and CDR2 SYDVKM. This CDR3 region has 13 residues. CDR3 protein: CASSTSPTGLTDF. Written as DNA, the CDR3 is TGTGCCAGCAGTACCTCTCCGACAGGTCTGACGGACTTC.

The J gene is TRBJ2-7, the V gene TRBV27; maybe TRBD1 (6 bases). The V gene lost 9 bases and the J gene lost 7 bases, with 13 bases spanning the gap. Germline CDR1 and CDR2: MNHEY and SMNVEV (reference sequence). CDR3 length: 11 residues. The CDR3 nucleotides read TGTGCCAGTAAACAGGGTCTAGAGCAGTACTTC. Protein: CASKQGLEQYF.

The genes are TRBV6-5 and TRBJ1-2; TRBD1 aligns across 7 bases. The CDR3 consists of 13 residues. The germline CDR1 and CDR2 sequences are MNHEY and SVGAGI. Trimming removed 7 bases from V and 2 bases from J; junction bases left unmatched: 4. This CDR3 reads CASIRGGNYGYTF. In DNA form, the CDR3 reads TGTGCCAGCATCCGAGGGGGCAACTATGGCTACACCTTC.

The V gene is TRBV4-1, the J gene TRBJ1-2, with TRBD1 matching over 11 bases. There are 15 residues in the CDR3. Germline assignment: CDR1 MGHRA and CDR2 YSYEKL. Germline trimming cut 2 bases from V and 12 bases from J; bases unmatched to any gene: 11. CDR3 sequence: CASSQSTPGQGVDTF. The CDR3 DNA sequence: TGCGCCAGCAGCCAATCGACACCGGGACAGGGGGTCGACACCTTC.

The rearrangement uses TRBV19 and TRBJ1-1; 7 positions match TRBD1. CDR1 LNHDA and CDR2 SQIVND come from the germline V gene (reference sequence). The V gene end was trimmed by 6 bases and the J gene end by 4 bases; junction bases not matched to a gene: 11. CDR3 length: 15 residues. CDR3 loop: CASSTTTGVGTEAFF. For the CDR3, the DNA is TGTGCCAGTAGCACTACTACAGGGGTTGGCACTGAAGCTTTCTTT.

This clone was counted a single time. This chain connects TRBV20-1 to TRBJ1-1; no clear D gene. Germline V gene data show CDR1 as DFQATT and CDR2 as SNEGSKA (reference sequence). The CDR3 has 10 amino acids. V was clipped by 7 bases and J by 1 base, with 4 bases between them. The CDR3 DNA is TGCAGTGTCAGGAACACTGAAGCTTTCTTT. Its protein is CSVRNTEAFF.

The gene calls are TRBV15 and TRBJ1-2; 9 bases map to TRBD1. The CDR3 loop spans 17 amino acids. The germline CDR1 and CDR2 sequences are LNHNV and YYDKDF (reference sequence). Trimming took 2 bases from V and 3 from J; bases not matched to a gene: 10. CDR3 coding DNA: TGTGCCACCAGCAGACGGGACAGGGAGGATAGTGACTATGGCTACACCTTC. It encodes CATSRRDREDSDYGYTF.

The chain links TRBV28 to TRBJ1-2, with 7 nucleotides matching TRBD1. Germline V gives CDR1 MDHEN, CDR2 SYDVKM. CDR3 size: 15 residues. V was pared by 6 bases and J by 4 bases, with 11 bases of the junction left unmatched. This CDR3 reads CASSLGSGQIYGYTF. The DNA for the CDR3 is TGTGCCAGCAGCCTAGGCTCGGGACAGATCTATGGCTACACCTTC.

The CDR3 DNA follows: TGTGCCAGCTCATCACAGGGGTTAGACTACAATGAGCAGTTCTTC. Encoded protein: CASSSQGLDYNEQFF. V and J are TRBV18 and TRBJ2-1, with 7 bases aligning to TRBD1. The V gene's germline CDR1 is KGHSH and CDR2 LQKENI. Trimming removed 5 bases from V and 3 bases from J; junction bases left unmatched: 7. The CDR3 consists of 15 residues.

This chain links TRBV5-1 with TRBJ1-4; maybe TRBD1 (6 bases). Trimming took off 2 bases at V and 6 bases at J, with 11 bases between the two ends. This CDR3 contains 14 residues. CDR1 is SGHRS and CDR2 is YFSETQ in the germline V gene. The CDR3 spells CASSLYRVDEKLFF. The CDR3 bases are TGCGCCAGCAGCTTATACAGGGTGGATGAAAAACTGTTTTTT. Filled out from reference TRBV5-1 and TRBJ1-4, the complete variable domain reads KAGVTQTPRYLIKTRGQQVTLSCSPISGHRSVSWYQQTPGQGLQFLFEYFSETQRNKGNFPGRFSGRQFSNSRSEMNVSTLELGDSALYLCASSLYRVDEKLFFGSGTQLSVL.

The rearrangement joins TRBV4-1 to TRBJ2-5; 12 nucleotides match TRBD2. There are 16 residues in the CDR3. The V gene's germline CDR1 is MGHRA and CDR2 YSYEKL. Trimming cost V 1 base and J 5 bases; bases outside gene matches: 5. In nucleotides, the CDR3 is TGCGCCAGCAGCCAAGGGGCTAGCGGGGGGGTTGAGACCCAGTACTTC. It yields the protein CASSQGASGGVETQYF.

This clone was seen more than once but under ten times. The V call is TRBV5-1, the J call TRBJ2-1, with D hard to call. CDR1 SGHRS and CDR2 YFSETQ come from the germline V gene. The CDR3 runs to 12 residues. V lost 7 bases and J lost 6, with 11 bases in between. CDR3 protein: CASAWSSNEQFF. The CDR3 nucleotides are TGCGCCAGCGCCTGGTCGAGCAATGAGCAGTTCTTC.

The rearrangement uses TRBV5-6 and TRBJ1-2; D may be TRBD1 (6 bases). V was clipped by 4 bases and J by 0 bases, with 16 bases between them. CDR1 and CDR2 (germline): SGHDT, YYEEEE. The CDR3 contains 16 residues. The chain's CDR3 is CASSRRTERTNYGYTF. The CDR3 DNA follows: TGTGCCAGCAGCCGGCGGACAGAGCGAACTAACTATGGCTACACCTTC.

V gene TRBV5-1 combines with J gene TRBJ2-7, with D maybe TRBD1 (5 bases). Germline V gene data show CDR1 as SGHRS and CDR2 as YFSETQ. Trimming removed 0 bases from V and 2 bases from J, with 12 bases in between. This CDR3 region has 15 residues. CDR3 bases: TGCGCCAGCAGCTTGGAGGGGTCCACCCCCTACGAGCAGTACTTC. Its protein product is CASSLEGSTPYEQYF.